These 25 T cell receptor beta chains came from one sample sequenced in a study of blood T cell repertoires in COVID-19. The assay was immunoSEQ multiplex PCR, and TCRdb's table has in-frame clones only and misses some. The data show about 210,000 clones, 70% to 85% seen once. Sequencing input: peripheral blood. These receptors all stem from an elderly woman with COVID-19, enrolled during active disease.

The chain uses TRBV20-1 and TRBJ1-6; D unresolved. V was trimmed by 2 bases and J by 9 bases, leaving 5 bases between them. This CDR3 is 11 amino acids long. Looked up from germline, CDR1 is DFQATT and CDR2 is SNEGSKA (reference sequence). The CDR3 nucleotides are TGCAGTGCTAGATCGTCTTCACCCCTCCACTTT. The encoded protein is CSARSSSPLHF.

The gene calls are TRBV29-1 and TRBJ2-1; 7 positions agree with TRBD2. The CDR3 contains 14 residues. V lost 3 bases to trimming and J lost 3 bases; unmatched junction nucleotides: 5. In germline, CDR1 is SQVTM, CDR2 ANQGSEA. The CDR3 is CSVESSGNYNEQFF. The CDR3 DNA reads as TGCAGCGTTGAGTCCAGCGGGAACTACAATGAGCAGTTCTTC.

The rearrangement joins TRBV28 to TRBJ1-5; 7 bases agree with TRBD1. J lost 4 bases, V lost 5 bases, and 2 bases had no gene match. The germline CDR1 and CDR2 sequences are MDHEN and SYDVKM. The CDR3 is 13 amino acids. The CDR3 protein is CASSTGANQPQHF. In DNA, the CDR3 is TGTGCCAGCAGTACAGGGGCAAATCAGCCCCAGCATTTT.

The sample holds one count of this clone. The genes are TRBV5-1 and TRBJ2-1; perhaps TRBD2 as D (6 bases). V lost 3 bases and J 3 bases, leaving 19 bases between the germline ends. The CDR3 sequence is 17 residues long. Germline V CDR1 and CDR2: SGHRS, YFSETQ. DNA for the CDR3: TGCGCCAGCAGCTCCCAGGCTGGGGGGATCGGCTACAATGAGCAGTTCTTC. This gives the protein CASSSQAGGIGYNEQFF.

The CDR3 region is CASSRLQTSNTEAFF. Here the CDR3 DNA reads TGTGCCAGCAGCCGCCTACAGACCTCGAACACTGAAGCTTTCTTT. V gene TRBV4-2 combines with J gene TRBJ1-1; D unresolved. The V end was cut by 4 bases, the J end by 1 base, with 13 bases between. CDR1 LGHNA and CDR2 YNFKEQ come from the germline V gene. The CDR3 covers 15 residues.

In DNA form, the CDR3 reads TGCGCCAGCAGCCCAGGGGAGGGGAACTATGGCTACACCTTC. It translates to CASSPGEGNYGYTF. V is TRBV5-1 and J is TRBJ1-2, with D perhaps matching TRBD1 (6 bases). Deletions cut 4 bases from V and 2 bases from J, with 12 bases between. The germline V gene encodes CDR1 SGHRS and CDR2 YFSETQ. This CDR3 has 14 amino acids. Full variable domain (rest looked up from reference TRBV5-1 and TRBJ1-2): KAGVTQTPRYLIKTRGQQVTLSCSPISGHRSVSWYQQTPGQGLQFLFEYFSETQRNKGNFPGRFSGRQFSNSRSEMNVSTLELGDSALYLCASSPGEGNYGYTFGSGTRLTVV.

The chain combines TRBV5-4 with TRBJ2-1; 12 bases map to TRBD1. The germline gives CDR1 SGHNT, CDR2 YYREEE (reference sequence). V shed 4 bases, J shed 0 bases, and the junction held 2 bases outside the gene matches. This CDR3 comprises 16 residues. The CDR3 region has the DNA TGTGCCAGCAGCGTGGGACAGGGGGCCTCCTACAATGAGCAGTTCTTC. Amino acids: CASSVGQGASYNEQFF.

The chain uses TRBV19 and TRBJ1-6; D remains unclear. This CDR3 region has 18 residues. Looked up from germline, CDR1 is LNHDA and CDR2 is SQIVND (reference sequence). V lost 7 bases to trimming and J lost 7 bases, with 26 bases between them. The CDR3 coding sequence is TGTGCCAGTAAGACTTTCGAGGGTTGGTCAGGAGGGAATTCACCCCTCCACTTT. Its translation: CASKTFEGWSGGNSPLHF.

The chain combines TRBV3-1 (or the pseudogene TRBV3-2) with TRBJ2-7; D is uncertain. The CDR3 spans 14 residues. The germline gives CDR1 LGHDT, CDR2 YNNKEL (reference sequence). V was pared by 1 base and J by 0 bases, with 7 bases between. The CDR3 is CASSQGRSSYEQYF. CDR3 in DNA: TGTGCCAGCAGCCAAGGACGGAGCTCCTACGAGCAGTACTTC.

The genes are TRBV5-1 and TRBJ1-1; unclear D gene. Germline loops: CDR1 SGHRS, CDR2 YFSETQ. V was clipped by 0 bases and J by 3 bases, with 9 bases between them. This CDR3 contains 14 residues. The CDR3 DNA follows: TGCGCCAGCAGCTTGGTCCCCCGGGACACTGAAGCTTTCTTT. Protein: CASSLVPRDTEAFF.

The chain employs TRBV29-1 and TRBJ1-1; D is perhaps TRBD1 (6 bases). V lost 7 bases to trimming and J lost 1 base, with 13 bases between them. This CDR3 has 13 amino acids. Germline values: CDR1 SQVTM, CDR2 ANQGSEA. CDR3 DNA sequence: TGCAGCGCCCGACAGGACCCGAACACTGAAGCTTTCTTT. Protein sequence: CSARQDPNTEAFF. Full variable domain (missing parts from reference TRBV29-1 and TRBJ1-1): SAVISQKPSRDICQRGTSLTIQCQVDSQVTMMFWYRQQPGQSLTLIATANQGSEATYESGFVIDKFPISRPNLTFSTLTVSNMSPEDSSIYLCSARQDPNTEAFFGQGTRLTVV.

This chain links TRBV29-1 with TRBJ1-2, with 8 bases identical to TRBD1. The CDR3 sequence is 14 residues long. CDR1 is SQVTM, CDR2 ANQGSEA, per germline. J was trimmed by 8 bases and V by 6 bases; bases with no gene match: 14. The CDR3 DNA sequence: TGCAGCGTCGGAACTGGACAGGGAAATCGAGGCTACACCTTC. Its protein is CSVGTGQGNRGYTF.

V usage is TRBV20-1 and J usage is TRBJ1-4, with 10 bases lining up with TRBD1. The germline CDR1 and CDR2 sequences are DFQATT and SNEGSKA (reference sequence). V lost 3 bases to trimming and J lost 7 bases; unmatched junction nucleotides: 5. This CDR3 has 14 amino acids. The DNA of the CDR3 is TGCAGTGCTAGTGCTGGGACAGGGGTTGAAAAACTGTTTTTT. It is translated as CSASAGTGVEKLFF.

CDR3 nucleotides: TGCGCCAGCAGCTTATCCTTCCTAAACACTGAAGCTTTCTTT. Translation: CASSLSFLNTEAFF. This chain uses TRBV5-1 with TRBJ1-1; D is uncertain. Deletions cut 2 bases from V and 2 bases from J, with 10 bases between. Germline CDR1 SGHRS, CDR2 YFSETQ. The CDR3 contains 14 residues.

J is TRBJ1-2 and V is TRBV9; maybe TRBD1 (6 bases). With 2 bases removed from V and 5 bases from J, the gap between germline ends came to 19 bases. CDR3 length: 16 residues. From germline, CDR1 is SGDLS and CDR2 YYNGEE. CDR3 bases: TGTGCCAGCAGCGTCCAACCGGACAGCCTGGGGTATGGCTACACCTTC. Encoded protein: CASSVQPDSLGYGYTF.

This clone was counted only a few times. The chain employs TRBV5-5 and TRBJ1-2, with TRBD1 as a possible D gene (6 bases). The CDR3 contains 15 residues. CDR1 SGHKS and CDR2 YYEKEE come from the germline V gene (reference sequence). V was cut by 0 bases and J by 5 bases, with 14 bases left in between. CDR3 coding DNA: TGTGCCAGCAGCTTGGGTGGCAGGGGAGGGTATGGCTACACCTTC. Protein product: CASSLGGRGGYGYTF. The entire variable domain, with the rest obtained from reference TRBV5-5 and TRBJ1-2, is as follows: DAGVTQSPTHLIKTRGQQVTLRCSPISGHKSVSWYQQVLGQGPQFIFQYYEKEERGRGNFPDRFSARQFPNYSSELNVNALLLGDSALYLCASSLGGRGGYGYTFGSGTRLTVV.

The J gene is TRBJ2-5, the V gene TRBV14, with 8 bases lining up with TRBD2. The CDR3 is made up of 17 amino acids. Germline CDR1 reads SGHDN; CDR2 reads FVKESK. V lost 0 bases to trimming and J lost 1 base; unmatched junction nucleotides: 7. This CDR3 is CASSQDWSGGFQETQYF. The CDR3 DNA follows: TGTGCCAGCAGCCAAGATTGGAGCGGGGGATTCCAAGAGACCCAGTACTTC.

This clone has at least ten counts. The chain combines TRBV5-8 with TRBJ2-1; possibly TRBD2 for D (6 bases). Between the trimmed V and J ends, which lost 4 bases and 0 bases, there was a span of 17 bases. The CDR3 sequence is 17 residues long. CDR1 is SGHTS and CDR2 is YDEGEE in the germline V gene. Here the CDR3 DNA reads TGTGCCAGCAGCCCGATTGGGGGGTCTGTCTCCTACAATGAGCAGTTCTTC. Translation gives CASSPIGGSVSYNEQFF.

This chain uses TRBV11-2 with TRBJ2-4; the match to TRBD1 covers 11 bases. Unmatched junction bases numbered 8, after V lost 5 bases and J lost 8 bases. The germline V gene has CDR1 SGHAT and CDR2 FQNNGV. The CDR3 length is 15 residues. CDR3 loop: CASSPTGTGGDIQYF. The CDR3 nucleotides read TGTGCCAGCAGCCCTACCGGGACAGGGGGTGACATTCAGTACTTC. Using reference TRBV11-2 and TRBJ2-4 for the parts outside the CDR3, the full variable domain is EAGVAQSPRYKIIEKRQSVAFWCNPISGHATLYWYQQILGQGPKLLIQFQNNGVVDDSQLPKDRFSAERLKGVDSTLKIQPAKLEDSAVYLCASSPTGTGGDIQYFGAGTRLSVL.

The chain uses TRBV7-2 and TRBJ2-2; 13 bases line up with TRBD2. Looked up from germline, CDR1 is SGHTA and CDR2 is FQGNSA. CDR3 size: 16 residues. V lost 4 bases and J lost 7; bases outside the gene matches: 6. The CDR3 bases are TGTGCCAGCAGCTCTTACGGACTAGCGGGGGTCGGGGAGCTGTTTTTT. Translated, it gives CASSSYGLAGVGELFF.

This sequence joins TRBV7-9 and TRBJ2-7; TRBD1 matches 7 bases. J gave up 1 base and V 5 bases, and 5 bases lay outside the gene matches. This CDR3 has 14 amino acids. From germline, CDR1 is SEHNR and CDR2 FQNEAQ (reference sequence). The CDR3 spells CASSNHRGSYEQYF. The CDR3 DNA follows: TGTGCCAGCAGCAACCACAGGGGTTCCTACGAGCAGTACTTC.

The rearrangement joins TRBV5-1 to TRBJ2-1; a weak D match, TRBD2 (7 bases). The CDR3 loop spans 15 amino acids. Trimming left V 1 base short and J 7 bases short, with 15 bases between. Germline V gene sequence: CDR1 SGHRS, CDR2 YFSETQ. This CDR3 reads CASSLSGAGGNEQFF. DNA of the CDR3: TGCGCCAGCAGCTTGTCGGGGGCCGGGGGGAATGAGCAGTTCTTC.

The chain links TRBV5-1 to TRBJ2-5; 7 positions agree with TRBD1. CDR1 SGHRS and CDR2 YFSETQ come from the germline V gene. J gave up 2 bases and V 0 bases, and 4 bases lay outside the gene matches. This CDR3 comprises 15 residues. The CDR3 sequence is CASSLASGGQETQYF. The CDR3 nucleotides read TGCGCCAGCAGCTTGGCCTCAGGGGGACAAGAGACCCAGTACTTC. Full variable domain (remainder filled in from reference TRBV5-1 and TRBJ2-5): KAGVTQTPRYLIKTRGQQVTLSCSPISGHRSVSWYQQTPGQGLQFLFEYFSETQRNKGNFPGRFSGRQFSNSRSEMNVSTLELGDSALYLCASSLASGGQETQYFGPGTRLLVL.

The chain couples TRBV4-1 to TRBJ1-2, with 9 bases fitting TRBD1. Trimming at V came to 3 bases and at J to 7 bases, leaving 6 bases not matched to a gene. The CDR3 length is 14 residues. Germline V gene lookup returns CDR1 MGHRA and CDR2 YSYEKL. The CDR3 coding sequence is TGCGCCAGCAGCCATGAACAGGGGGCGCGTGGCTACACCTTC. This encodes CASSHEQGARGYTF.

This sequence joins TRBV18 and TRBJ1-1; a weak D match, TRBD1 (6 bases). The CDR3 spans 15 residues. V lost 0 bases, J lost 1 base, and 9 bases lay in between. The V gene's germline CDR1 is KGHSH and CDR2 LQKENI. CDR3 DNA sequence: TGTGCCAGCTCACCACCAGTGACAGGGAACACTGAAGCTTTCTTT. Its protein is CASSPPVTGNTEAFF. Based on the CDR3 plus reference TRBV18 and TRBJ1-1, the full variable domain is NAGVMQNPRHLVRRRGQEARLRCSPMKGHSHVYWYRQLPEEGLKFMVYLQKENIIDESGMPKERFSAEFPKEGPSILRIQQVVRGDSAAYFCASSPPVTGNTEAFFGQGTRLTVV.